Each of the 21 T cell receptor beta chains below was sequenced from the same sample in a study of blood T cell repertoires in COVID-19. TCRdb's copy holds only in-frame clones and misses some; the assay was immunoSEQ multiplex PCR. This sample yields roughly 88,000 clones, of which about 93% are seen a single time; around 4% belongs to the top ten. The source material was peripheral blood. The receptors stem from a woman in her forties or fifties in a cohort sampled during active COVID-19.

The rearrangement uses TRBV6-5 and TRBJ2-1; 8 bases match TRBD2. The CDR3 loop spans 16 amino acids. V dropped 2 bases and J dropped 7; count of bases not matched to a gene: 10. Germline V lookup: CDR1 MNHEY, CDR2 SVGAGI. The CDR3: CASSYEAGGIGNEQFF. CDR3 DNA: TGTGCCAGCAGTTACGAGGCGGGGGGAATTGGTAATGAGCAGTTCTTC.

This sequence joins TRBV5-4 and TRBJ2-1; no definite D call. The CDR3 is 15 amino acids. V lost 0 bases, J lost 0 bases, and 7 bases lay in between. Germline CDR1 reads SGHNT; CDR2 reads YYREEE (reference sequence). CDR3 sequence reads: CASSLGLSSYNEQFF. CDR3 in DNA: TGTGCCAGCAGCTTGGGACTCAGCTCCTACAATGAGCAGTTCTTC.

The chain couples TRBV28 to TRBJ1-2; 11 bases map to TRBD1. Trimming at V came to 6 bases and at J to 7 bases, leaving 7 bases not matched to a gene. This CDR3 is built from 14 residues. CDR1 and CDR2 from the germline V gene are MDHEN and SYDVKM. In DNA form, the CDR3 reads TGTGCCAGCAGGCCCCTCGGGACAGGGGGTGGCTACACCTTC. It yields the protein CASRPLGTGGGYTF.

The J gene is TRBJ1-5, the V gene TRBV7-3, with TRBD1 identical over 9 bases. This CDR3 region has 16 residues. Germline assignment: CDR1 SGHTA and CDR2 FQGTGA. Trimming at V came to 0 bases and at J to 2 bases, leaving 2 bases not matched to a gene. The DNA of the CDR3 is TGTGCCAGCAGCTTAACCTGGACAGGGGGCAATCAGCCCCAGCATTTT. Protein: CASSLTWTGGNQPQHF.

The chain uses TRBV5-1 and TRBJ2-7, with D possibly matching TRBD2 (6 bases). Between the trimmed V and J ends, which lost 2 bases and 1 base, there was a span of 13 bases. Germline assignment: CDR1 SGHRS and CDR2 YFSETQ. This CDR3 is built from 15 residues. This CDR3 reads CASSLGPGSSYEQYF. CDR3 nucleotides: TGCGCCAGCAGCTTAGGACCCGGGAGTTCCTACGAGCAGTACTTC.

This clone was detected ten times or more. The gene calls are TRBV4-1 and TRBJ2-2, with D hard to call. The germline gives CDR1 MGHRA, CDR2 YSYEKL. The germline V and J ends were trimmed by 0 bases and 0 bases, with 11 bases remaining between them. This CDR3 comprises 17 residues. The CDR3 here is CASSQEDWAPNTGELFF. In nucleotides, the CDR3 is TGCGCCAGCAGCCAAGAGGATTGGGCCCCGAACACCGGGGAGCTGTTTTTT.

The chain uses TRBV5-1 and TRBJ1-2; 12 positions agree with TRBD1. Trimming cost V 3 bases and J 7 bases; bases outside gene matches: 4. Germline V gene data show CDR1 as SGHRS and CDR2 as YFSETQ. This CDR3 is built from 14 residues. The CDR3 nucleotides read TGCGCCAGCAGCTCGGGACAGGGGGCTTTTGGCTACACCTTC. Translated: CASSSGQGAFGYTF.

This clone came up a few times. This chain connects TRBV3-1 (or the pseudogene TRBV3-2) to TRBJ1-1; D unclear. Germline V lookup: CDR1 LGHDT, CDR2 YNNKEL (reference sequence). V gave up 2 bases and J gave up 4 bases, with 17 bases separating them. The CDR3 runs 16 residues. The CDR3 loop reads CASSQYSSSPGTEAFF. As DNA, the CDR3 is TGTGCCAGCAGCCAATACTCGTCCTCCCCGGGCACTGAAGCTTTCTTT.

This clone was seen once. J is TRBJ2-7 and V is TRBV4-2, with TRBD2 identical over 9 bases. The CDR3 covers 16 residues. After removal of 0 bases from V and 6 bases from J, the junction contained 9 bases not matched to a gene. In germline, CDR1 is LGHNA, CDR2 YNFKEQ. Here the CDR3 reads CASSQEESGGQLEQYF. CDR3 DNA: TGTGCCAGCAGCCAAGAGGAGAGCGGGGGGCAGCTCGAGCAGTACTTC.

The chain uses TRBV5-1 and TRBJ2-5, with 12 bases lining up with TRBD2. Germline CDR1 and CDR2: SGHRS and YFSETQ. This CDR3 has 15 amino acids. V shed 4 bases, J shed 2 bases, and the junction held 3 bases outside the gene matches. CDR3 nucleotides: TGCGCCAGCAGCCGGACTAGCGGGAAACAAGAGACCCAGTACTTC. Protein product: CASSRTSGKQETQYF.

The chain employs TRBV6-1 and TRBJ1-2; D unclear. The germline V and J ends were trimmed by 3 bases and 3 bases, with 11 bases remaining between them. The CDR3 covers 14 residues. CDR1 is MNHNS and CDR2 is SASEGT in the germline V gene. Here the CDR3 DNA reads TGTGCCAGCAGTGATACCCGACGGGACTATGGCTACACCTTC. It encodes CASSDTRRDYGYTF.

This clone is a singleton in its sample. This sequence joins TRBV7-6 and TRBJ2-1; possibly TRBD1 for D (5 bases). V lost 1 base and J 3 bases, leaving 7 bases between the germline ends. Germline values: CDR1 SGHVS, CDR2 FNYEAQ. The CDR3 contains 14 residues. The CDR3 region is CASSLVGDYNEQFF. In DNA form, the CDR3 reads TGTGCCAGCAGCTTAGTAGGGGACTACAATGAGCAGTTCTTC.

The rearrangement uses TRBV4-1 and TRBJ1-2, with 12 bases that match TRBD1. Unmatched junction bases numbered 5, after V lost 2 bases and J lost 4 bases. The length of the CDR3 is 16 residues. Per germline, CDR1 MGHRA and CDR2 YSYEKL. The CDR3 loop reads CASSQSGQGATYGYTF. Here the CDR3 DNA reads TGCGCCAGCAGCCAATCGGGACAGGGGGCTACCTATGGCTACACCTTC.

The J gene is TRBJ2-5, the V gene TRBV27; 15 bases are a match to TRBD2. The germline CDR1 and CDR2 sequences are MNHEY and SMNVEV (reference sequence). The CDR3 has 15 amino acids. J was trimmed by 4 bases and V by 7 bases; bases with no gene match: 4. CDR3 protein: CASTGLAGGPETQYF. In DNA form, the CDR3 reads TGTGCCAGCACCGGACTAGCGGGGGGGCCAGAGACCCAGTACTTC.

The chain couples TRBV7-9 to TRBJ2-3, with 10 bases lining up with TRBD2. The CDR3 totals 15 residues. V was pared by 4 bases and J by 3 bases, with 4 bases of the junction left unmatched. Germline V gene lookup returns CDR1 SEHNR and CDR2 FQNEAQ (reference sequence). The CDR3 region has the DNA TGTGCCAGCAGCTCCCTTAGCGGGAGGACAGATACGCAGTATTTT. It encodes CASSSLSGRTDTQYF.

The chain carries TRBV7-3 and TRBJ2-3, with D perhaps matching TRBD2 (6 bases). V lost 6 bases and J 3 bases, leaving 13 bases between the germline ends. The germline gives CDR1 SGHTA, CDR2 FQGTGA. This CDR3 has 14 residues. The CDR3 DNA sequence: TGTGCCAGCAGGGTTTACGGGGGAACAGATACGCAGTATTTT. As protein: CASRVYGGTDTQYF.

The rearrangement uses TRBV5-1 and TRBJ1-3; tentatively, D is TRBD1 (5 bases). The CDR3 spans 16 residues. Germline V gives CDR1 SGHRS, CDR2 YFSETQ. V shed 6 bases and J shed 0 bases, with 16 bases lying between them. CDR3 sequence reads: CASKSAGGGSGNTIYF. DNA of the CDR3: TGCGCCAGCAAATCCGCGGGGGGTGGCTCTGGAAACACCATATATTTT.

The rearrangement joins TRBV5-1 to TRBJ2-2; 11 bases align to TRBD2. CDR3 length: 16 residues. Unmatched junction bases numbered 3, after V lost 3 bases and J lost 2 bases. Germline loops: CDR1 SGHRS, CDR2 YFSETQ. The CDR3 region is CASSWGTSGNTGELFF. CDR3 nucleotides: TGCGCCAGCAGCTGGGGGACTAGCGGTAACACCGGGGAGCTGTTTTTT.

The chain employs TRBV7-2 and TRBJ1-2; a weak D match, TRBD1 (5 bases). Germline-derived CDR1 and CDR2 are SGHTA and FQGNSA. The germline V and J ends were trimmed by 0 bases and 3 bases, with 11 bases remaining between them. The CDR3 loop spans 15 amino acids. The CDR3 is CASSLAGGDHYGYTF. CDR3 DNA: TGTGCCAGCAGCTTAGCTGGGGGGGACCACTATGGCTACACCTTC. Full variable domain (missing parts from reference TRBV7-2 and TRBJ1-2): GAGVSQSPSNKVTEKGKDVELRCDPISGHTALYWYRQSLGQGLEFLIYFQGNSAPDKSGLPSDRFSAERTGGSVSTLTIQRTQQEDSAVYLCASSLAGGDHYGYTFGSGTRLTVV.

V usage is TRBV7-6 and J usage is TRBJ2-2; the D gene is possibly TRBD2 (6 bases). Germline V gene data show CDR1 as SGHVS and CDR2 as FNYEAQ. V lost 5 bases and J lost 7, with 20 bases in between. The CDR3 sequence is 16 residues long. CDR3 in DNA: TGTGCCAGCAGCCGCGGGGCTAGAGGAGGGGTCGGGGAGCTGTTTTTT. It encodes CASSRGARGGVGELFF. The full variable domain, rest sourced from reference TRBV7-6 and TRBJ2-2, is GAGVSQSPRYKVTKRGQDVALRCDPISGHVSLYWYRQALGQGPEFLTYFNYEAQQDKSGLPNDRFSAERPEGSISTLTIQRTEQRDSAMYRCASSRGARGGVGELFFGEGSRLTVL.

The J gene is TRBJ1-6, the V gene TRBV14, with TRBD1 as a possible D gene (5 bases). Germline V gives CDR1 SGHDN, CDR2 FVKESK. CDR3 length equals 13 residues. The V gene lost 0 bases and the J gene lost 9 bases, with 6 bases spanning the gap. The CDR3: CASSQDRVSPLHF. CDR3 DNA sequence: TGTGCCAGCAGCCAAGACAGGGTTTCACCCCTCCACTTT.